This T cell receptor beta chain stems from a study of T cells in Graves' hyperthyroidism and ophthalmopathy. The CDR3 regions of TCR beta were amplified from RNA transcripts. RT-PCR in the first round (using the HTBI primer set) targeted the TCR CDR3. TCRdb re-called the multiplex PCR reads with MiXCR, one entry per CDR3 protein. The sample has more than 300,000 distinct CDR3 sequences; about a sixth are singletons. With V trimmed by 8 bases and J by 0 bases, 10 bases remained unmatched. The V gene's germline CDR1 is MNHNS and CDR2 SASEGT. This CDR3 has 16 residues. This clonotype showed up many times. Every diagnosis used clinical symptoms, serum thyroxine and TRAb, thyroid ultrasound and orbital computed tomography.

V gene TRBV6-1 combines with J gene TRBJ2-1, with 7 bases aligning to TRBD1. Sequencing was carried out using blood. The receptor was isolated from a woman aged 25 to 45 with Graves' hyperthyroidism that later progressed to Graves' ophthalmopathy. CDR3 sequence reads: CASANGQVSSYNEQFF. CDR3 sequence (DNA): TGTGCCAGCGCAAATGGACAGGTTAGCTCCTACAATGAGCAGTTCTTC.